This T cell receptor beta chain originates from a study of blood T cell repertoires in COVID-19. On the study more broadly: Whether acute or convalescent, the COVID-19 samples came from the United States, Italy and Spain. From T cells, B-cell-depleted T cells, or PBMCs came the material, which was cDNA or gDNA.

Unmatched junction bases numbered 9, after V lost 4 bases and J lost 3 bases. Germline V gene sequence: CDR1 SGHDT, CDR2 YYEEEE. There are 15 residues in the CDR3. Authors' processing steps: Amplifying reference gene primers gave estimates of nucleated cell counts. Profiling relied on immunoSEQ multiplex PCR, and the TCRdb table lists in-frame clones only, not all of them. That table is the source of V, J and clone size, and D and trimming were worked out from the DNA. The sample records about 480,000 clones, approximately 92% being singletons. Seattle patients were enrolled while actively infected and followed longitudinally. Only one count was recorded for this clone.

Sequenced material: peripheral blood. This TCR was recovered from a man between 18 and 29 years old with COVID-19, enrolled during active disease. This rearrangement joins TRBV5-6 to TRBJ2-7; 8 bases match TRBD1. The CDR3: CASSAAGTGRYEQYF. In DNA form, the CDR3 reads TGTGCCAGCAGCGCCGCCGGGACAGGACGCTACGAGCAGTACTTC.